The clone carrying this TCR beta chain was recorded many times. Its target is unknown. This beta chain was picked up by a library intended for alpha chains and is off target, so its count carries little meaning. Sample time point: sample taken at primary tumor resection. The sample belongs to a study of spatial heterogeneity in lung cancer. Study-wide findings and caveats: The study found that expanded intratumoral alpha and beta TCR counts tracked tumor mutation counts.

The V and J ends lost 5 bases and 0 bases respectively, with 17 bases between them. The CDR3 sequence is 17 residues long. The germline gives CDR1 SNHLY, CDR2 FYNNEI. One entry per CDR3 protein, called by TCRdb with MiXCR from the 5' RACE reads. The table records roughly 7,100 distinct CDR3 sequences, about an eighth of them present only once. This clonotype was obtained from a male donor with early-stage non-small cell lung cancer. This specimen consisted of lung tumor tissue, obtained at surgery. The chain uses TRBV2 and TRBJ1-5; a possible D gene is TRBD1 (6 bases). CDR3 in DNA: TGTGCCAGCAGTTCAAGGGGCAGGGGCCTTAGCAATCAGCCCCAGCATTTT. Protein sequence: CASSSRGRGLSNQPQHF.